The sequence of this TCR beta chain was determined in a study of T cells in Graves' hyperthyroidism and ophthalmopathy. Study at large: Peripheral blood draws took place at initial diagnosis, ahead of any treatment. Study-wide results and limits: By a 13 V-J model, ophthalmopathy was set apart from stable hyperthyroidism.

As regards this clonotype: Its antigen is unidentified.

V lost 5 bases and J 2 bases, leaving 15 bases between the germline ends. Germline-derived CDR1 and CDR2 are PRHDT and FYEKMQ (reference sequence). This CDR3 spans 15 amino acids. The source material, RNA transcripts, was used to amplify TCR beta CDR3 regions. Carried out on the TCR CDR3, a first-round RT-PCR used the HTBI primer set. MiXCR, run by TCRdb on the multiplex PCR reads, gives a single entry per CDR3 protein. The repertoire holds around 700,000 distinct CDR3 sequences, with approximately 36% as singletons. This clonotype originated in a woman between 35 and 50 years old with Graves' hyperthyroidism. Material for sequencing was blood. The chain is built from TRBV13 and TRBJ1-1; no clear D gene. The CDR3, as DNA: TGTGCCAGCAGCCACTTGGACGGAATAAACACTGAAGCTTTCTTT. It is translated as CASSHLDGINTEAFF.